The clone carrying this T cell receptor beta chain has only one observation. The source of the sample is a study of T-cell reconstitution after alpha-beta-depleted transplantation in children. V lost 6 bases to trimming and J lost 0 bases, with 12 bases between them. The CDR3 is 14 residues long. CDR1 is SQVTM and CDR2 is ANQGSEA in the germline V gene. Library preparation (for TCRbeta) was performed with unique molecular identifiers. TCRdb used MiXCR to reprocess the PCR reads, holding one entry per CDR3 protein. Counted here are around 480,000 distinct CDR3 sequences, approximately 30% occurring once; the ten biggest clones make up 2% to 3%.

This receptor was taken from a human donor who donated a stem cell graft to a child with aplastic anemia. Sequenced material: PBMCs from the stem cell graft donor, taken from the stem cell graft. This sequence joins TRBV29-1 and TRBJ1-3, with a weak D call TRBD1 (6 bases). The CDR3 sequence: CSVRTAISGNTIYF. For the CDR3, the DNA is TGCAGCGTGCGGACAGCCATCTCTGGAAACACCATATATTTT. Using reference TRBV29-1 and TRBJ1-3 for the parts outside the CDR3, the full variable domain is SAVISQKPSRDICQRGTSLTIQCQVDSQVTMMFWYRQQPGQSLTLIATANQGSEATYESGFVIDKFPISRPNLTFSTLTVSNMSPEDSSIYLCSVRTAISGNTIYFGEGSWLTVV.